These 30 T cell receptor beta chains were all obtained from the same sample, sequenced in a study of healthy donors' naive CD4 and CD8 T cells. TCR libraries were built from about 500 ng of total RNA by linear amplification. TCRdb re-called the reads with MiXCR, one entry per CDR3 protein. Of about 180,000 distinct CDR3 sequences detected, about four fifths appear once; the ten largest clones hold about 2.4%. Sequencing used naive CD4+ and CD8+ T cells sorted from blood, pooled from several donors. The receptors shown here come from a pool of human donors in good health; the sample pools cells from several healthy donors.

This clonotype was counted only a few times. The chain links TRBV12-3 or TRBV12-4 to TRBJ2-2, with D possibly matching TRBD2 (6 bases). The CDR3 runs to 14 residues. Trimming left V 8 bases short and J 2 bases short, with 12 bases between. Here the CDR3 DNA reads TGTGCCAGCGAGTCGGGGGTAAACACCGGGGAGCTGTTTTTT. Translation gives CASESGVNTGELFF.

This chain connects TRBV6-5 to TRBJ2-5; D tentatively fits TRBD1 or TRBD2 (5 bases each). V was clipped by 6 bases and J by 1 base, with 12 bases between them. In germline, CDR1 is MNHEY, CDR2 SVGAGI. The CDR3 sequence is 14 residues long. The CDR3 sequence: CASSSGPTQETQYF. As DNA, the CDR3 is TGTGCCAGCAGCTCGGGACCGACCCAAGAGACCCAGTACTTC.

This clonotype has only one observation. J is TRBJ2-2 and V is TRBV12-3 or TRBV12-4; D not certain. V was cut by 5 bases and J by 5 bases, with 15 bases left in between. The CDR3 runs to 15 residues. The CDR3 DNA is TGTGCCAGCAGTCCTATGGGGTATCAAACCGGGGAGCTGTTTTTT. It yields the protein CASSPMGYQTGELFF.

This rearrangement joins TRBV6-6 to TRBJ2-3, with 10 bases that match TRBD1. Germline trimming cut 6 bases from V and 4 bases from J; bases unmatched to any gene: 10. CDR1 and CDR2 from the germline V gene are MNHNY and SVGAGI (reference sequence). The CDR3 length is 16 residues. The CDR3 nucleotides read TGTGCCAGCAGCGACAGGGGGCTGGGGAGAGCAGATACGCAGTATTTT. It specifies CASSDRGLGRADTQYF.

As regards this clonotype: Relative to the germline gene, one junction end is altered; a read error may explain this. The chain uses TRBV19 and TRBJ2-7; D remains ambiguous. The CDR3 is made up of 13 amino acids. Per the germline V gene, CDR1 is LNHDA and CDR2 is SQIVND (reference sequence). The CDR3 protein is CASSIRLYSEQYF. Written as DNA, the CDR3 is TGTGCCAGCAGTATCCGACTTTACAGCGAGCAGTACTTC. Drawing the rest from reference TRBV19 and TRBJ2-7, the complete variable domain is DGGITQSPKYLFRKEGQNVTLSCEQNLNHDAMYWYRQDPGQGLRLIYYSQIVNDFQKGDIAEGYSVSREKKESFPLTVTSAQKNPTAFYLCASSIRLYSEQYFGPGTRLTVT.

The rearrangement links TRBV19 to TRBJ2-3; 9 bases align to TRBD2. Germline V gene data show CDR1 as LNHDA and CDR2 as SQIVND (reference sequence). This CDR3 region has 17 residues. The V gene end was trimmed by 6 bases and the J gene end by 1 base; junction bases not matched to a gene: 11. This CDR3 reads CASRNSGRPDRTDTQYF. DNA for the CDR3: TGTGCCAGTAGGAATAGCGGGAGACCAGATCGCACAGATACGCAGTATTTT.

The chain recombines TRBV19 with TRBJ2-4, with D possibly being TRBD2 (5 bases). The CDR3 has 15 residues. Trimming pared 4 bases from V and 2 bases from J, leaving 12 bases between. Germline V gene data show CDR1 as LNHDA and CDR2 as SQIVND (reference sequence). The CDR3 loop is CASSTRELTKNIQYF. CDR3 DNA: TGTGCCAGTAGTACTCGGGAACTCACCAAAAACATTCAGTACTTC.

The chain has TRBV18 and TRBJ1-4; D perhaps matches TRBD1 (6 bases). V gave up 6 bases and J gave up 5 bases, with 10 bases separating them. This CDR3 region has 13 residues. Per germline, CDR1 KGHSH and CDR2 LQKENI. The DNA of the CDR3 is TGTGCCAGCTCGGACAGTTTCAATGAAAAACTGTTTTTT. Residues: CASSDSFNEKLFF.

The CDR3 loop reads CASSYSWGQGAGNTIYF. The CDR3 DNA reads TGTGCCAGCAGTTACTCTTGGGGACAGGGGGCTGGAAACACCATATATTTT. This chain links TRBV6-5 with TRBJ1-3; 11 bases line up with TRBD1. The V segment lost 0 bases and the J segment 2 bases; nucleotides outside the gene matches: 3. The CDR3 contains 17 residues. The germline V gene has CDR1 MNHEY and CDR2 SVGAGI.

J is TRBJ1-6 and V is TRBV2; TRBD1 matches at 9 bases. This CDR3 is 13 amino acids long. Germline CDR1 reads SNHLY; CDR2 reads FYNNEI. Trimming took 7 bases from V and 10 from J; bases not matched to a gene: 5. CDR3 DNA sequence: TGTGCCAGCAAGCGGGACAGGGACTCACCCCTCCACTTT. Residues: CASKRDRDSPLHF.

This clonotype has more than one count but fewer than ten. The chain links TRBV6-1 to TRBJ1-1; D is ambiguous. The length of the CDR3 is 14 residues. V gave up 3 bases and J gave up 1 base, with 9 bases separating them. Germline values: CDR1 MNHNS, CDR2 SASEGT. The CDR3 reads CASSELGGNTEAFF. CDR3 DNA: TGTGCCAGCAGTGAGCTAGGTGGGAACACTGAAGCTTTCTTT.

The genes are TRBV30 and TRBJ2-1, with 10 bases lining up with TRBD1. The V segment lost 3 bases and the J segment 6 bases; nucleotides outside the gene matches: 5. This CDR3 region has 14 residues. Germline V lookup: CDR1 GTSNPN, CDR2 SVGIG (reference sequence). DNA of the CDR3: TGTGCCTGGAGGTGGGGACAGGGGCTCAATGAGCAGTTCTTC. It yields the protein CAWRWGQGLNEQFF.

Worth noting for this clonotype: The junction departs from the called germline gene at one end, perhaps through a read error. This chain joins TRBV11-2 and TRBJ2-1; D not resolved. The CDR3 has 15 residues. Germline-derived CDR1 and CDR2 are SGHAT and FQNNGV. This CDR3 is CASSPMLSSYNGQFF. CDR3 bases: TGTGCCAGCAGCCCGATGCTTAGCTCCTACAATGGGCAGTTCTTC.

The chain joins TRBV29-1 to TRBJ2-3, with 7 bases aligning to TRBD1. Trimming removed 2 bases from V and 3 bases from J; junction bases left unmatched: 5. Germline CDR1 SQVTM, CDR2 ANQGSEA. The CDR3 covers 14 residues. The CDR3 region is CSVERGRRTDTQYF. The CDR3 DNA reads TGCAGCGTTGAAAGGGGGCGCAGGACAGATACGCAGTATTTT.

The sample holds a few counts of this clonotype. The chain joins TRBV29-1 to TRBJ2-1; a weak D match, TRBD2 (6 bases). Germline CDR1 and CDR2: SQVTM and ANQGSEA. Trimming cost V 7 bases and J 5 bases, with 12 bases left between them. The CDR3 spans 12 residues. The CDR3 sequence: CSGRDGNNEQFF. CDR3 nucleotides: TGCAGCGGGCGGGACGGTAACAATGAGCAGTTCTTC.

This clonotype was seen only a few times. An end of the junction does not agree with germline; a read error may underlie this. This chain joins TRBV4-3 and TRBJ1-2; TRBD1 might be the D (5 bases). Germline V lookup: CDR1 LGHNA, CDR2 YSLEER. The CDR3 contains 14 residues. CDR3 sequence reads: CASSQVQKGNGYTF. CDR3 sequence (DNA): TGTGCCAGCAGCCAAGTCCAGAAGGGGAATGGCTACACCTTC.

The gene calls are TRBV29-1 and TRBJ2-1, with D hard to call. Germline CDR1 reads SQVTM; CDR2 reads ANQGSEA. The V end lost 3 bases, the J end lost 6 bases, and 12 bases lay between the germline ends. The CDR3 loop spans 13 amino acids. The CDR3 DNA is TGCAGCGTTGATAAGGGCAGATGCAATGAGCAGTTCTTC. Amino acid sequence: CSVDKGRCNEQFF.

The rearrangement links TRBV15 to TRBJ1-2, with D uncertain. V was trimmed by 4 bases and J by 9 bases, leaving 9 bases between them. The CDR3 loop spans 11 amino acids. Germline V lookup: CDR1 LNHNV, CDR2 YYDKDF (reference sequence). The CDR3 sequence: CATSTRGRYTF. The DNA for the CDR3 is TGTGCCACCAGCACCCGCGGGCGCTACACCTTC.

This clonotype has a single count. The chain carries TRBV6-5 and TRBJ2-3; D perhaps matches TRBD1 (6 bases). Trimming removed 4 bases at V and 2 bases at J, with 13 bases between. From germline, CDR1 is MNHEY and CDR2 SVGAGI. The CDR3 extends over 15 amino acids. The CDR3 is CASSSQGQLTDTQYF. The CDR3 bases are TGTGCCAGCAGTTCCCAAGGACAGCTCACAGATACGCAGTATTTT.

This chain uses TRBV6-5 with TRBJ2-7, with D unresolved. The germline CDR1 and CDR2 sequences are MNHEY and SVGAGI. The CDR3 has 13 residues. V gave up 5 bases and J gave up 7 bases, with 15 bases separating them. CDR3 amino acids: CASSPDPAVEQYF. CDR3 bases: TGTGCCAGCAGTCCCGACCCCGCGGTTGAGCAGTACTTC.

This clonotype was found a few times. The J gene is TRBJ2-7, the V gene TRBV29-1, with a weak D call TRBD2 (6 bases). The CDR3 contains 13 residues. Deletions cut 6 bases from V and 5 bases from J, with 17 bases between. Germline V CDR1 and CDR2: SQVTM, ANQGSEA. CDR3 loop: CSVTRRAYNEQYF. For the CDR3, the DNA is TGCAGCGTAACCAGGAGGGCCTACAACGAGCAGTACTTC.

This chain uses TRBV29-1 with TRBJ1-2, with 7 bases fitting TRBD1. The CDR3 has 13 amino acids. Germline CDR1 and CDR2: SQVTM and ANQGSEA. V lost 6 bases, J lost 4 bases, and 8 bases stayed unmatched. This CDR3 is CSVDGQAIYGYTF. CDR3 coding DNA: TGCAGCGTAGACGGACAGGCGATCTATGGCTACACCTTC.

The gene calls are TRBV19 and TRBJ1-6; D unclear. The length of the CDR3 is 14 residues. Trimming shortened V by 9 bases and J by 8 bases, and 17 bases separated the two germline ends. The germline V gene encodes CDR1 LNHDA and CDR2 SQIVND (reference sequence). DNA of the CDR3: TGTGCCAGCCATAGGACGCTAAAGGATTCACCCCTCCACTTT. This encodes CASHRTLKDSPLHF.

V gene TRBV10-3 combines with J gene TRBJ2-1, with D perhaps matching TRBD1 (5 bases). Trimming stripped 2 bases from V and 2 bases from J, with 7 bases between. CDR1 is ENHRY, CDR2 SYGVKD, per germline. The CDR3 has 14 amino acids. The CDR3 region has the DNA TGTGCCATCAGTGAGCTACAGGCCTACAATGAGCAGTTCTTC. Encoded protein: CAISELQAYNEQFF.

In DNA, the CDR3 is TGTGCCAGCAGTGTGGGACTAGCGGGAGCAGATACGCAGTATTTT. Its protein product is CASSVGLAGADTQYF. The rearrangement joins TRBV27 to TRBJ2-3; 14 nucleotides match TRBD2. V lost 5 bases, J lost 4 bases, and 2 bases stayed unmatched. The V gene's germline CDR1 is MNHEY and CDR2 SMNVEV (reference sequence). The CDR3 sequence is 15 residues long.

The chain recombines TRBV19 with TRBJ2-7, with TRBD1 matching 9 bases. The germline V gene has CDR1 LNHDA and CDR2 SQIVND (reference sequence). This CDR3 is 17 amino acids long. V lost 3 bases, J lost 3 bases, and 12 bases stayed unmatched. The CDR3 DNA reads as TGTGCCAGTAGTATGGACATAGGGACAGGGAGACGCTACGAGCAGTACTTC. Amino acids: CASSMDIGTGRRYEQYF.

This clonotype was seen more than once but under ten times. The chain is built from TRBV29-1 and TRBJ1-1; D perhaps matches TRBD1 (5 bases). The CDR3 runs 12 residues. Germline loops: CDR1 SQVTM, CDR2 ANQGSEA. Trimming removed 7 bases from V and 8 bases from J, with 17 bases in between. The CDR3 coding sequence is TGCAGCGCCGGGACTGACCCCAGGGAAGCTTTCTTT. Translating it yields CSAGTDPREAFF.

This chain joins TRBV28 and TRBJ2-2, with unresolved D. V was trimmed by 4 bases and J by 1 base, leaving 22 bases between them. This CDR3 comprises 19 residues. Germline CDR1 is MDHEN and CDR2 is SYDVKM. This chain's CDR3 is CASSSYTHDTRRNTGELFF. CDR3 sequence (DNA): TGTGCCAGCAGTTCTTATACCCATGACACCAGACGGAACACCGGGGAGCTGTTTTTT. The full variable domain, completed using reference TRBV28 and TRBJ2-2, is DVKVTQSSRYLVKRTGEKVFLECVQDMDHENMFWYRQDPGLGLRLIYFSYDVKMKEKGDIPEGYSVSREKKERFSLILESASTNQTSMYLCASSSYTHDTRRNTGELFFGEGSRLTVL.

This clonotype was counted a few times. J is TRBJ1-2 and V is TRBV6-5, with 7 bases that match TRBD1. This CDR3 spans 14 amino acids. From germline, CDR1 is MNHEY and CDR2 SVGAGI. Unmatched junction bases numbered 5, after V lost 2 bases and J lost 5 bases. The CDR3 here is CASSYDSRGYGYTF. DNA of the CDR3: TGTGCCAGCAGTTACGATTCCAGGGGGTATGGCTACACCTTC.

This clonotype came up a few times. In nucleotides, the CDR3 is TGCAGCGTTGCGTCGGCAGGGAATCGGTACGAGCAGTACTTC. Translating it yields CSVASAGNRYEQYF. V is TRBV29-1 and J is TRBJ2-7; D might be TRBD1 (5 bases). The CDR3 runs to 14 residues. Looked up from germline, CDR1 is SQVTM and CDR2 is ANQGSEA. The germline V and J ends were trimmed by 4 bases and 4 bases, with 17 bases remaining between them.